This T cell receptor (beta chain) was captured by sequencing in a study of technical replicates of blood from a few donors. The germline V and J ends were trimmed by 3 bases and 1 base, with 4 bases remaining between them. The CDR3 is 13 amino acids. Germline V CDR1 and CDR2: SEHNR, FQNEAQ (reference sequence). Here immunoSEQ multiplex PCR was the method, and the copy in TCRdb shows in-frame clones only, minus some. The table shows some 69,000 clones, with 88% occurring only once. This chain joins TRBV7-9 and TRBJ1-5; D uncertain. Sequenced material: PBMCs. This sequence originates from a human donor in good health. Some clones in this sample may be carry-over from other donors' samples. The CDR3 region is CASSFGSNQPQHF. The DNA of the CDR3 is TGTGCCAGCAGCTTCGGGAGCAATCAGCCCCAGCATTTT.